The sequence of this T cell receptor (beta chain) was determined in a study of response to subunit inactivated influenza vaccine. TCRdb ran MiXCR on the RT-PCR reads and lists one entry per CDR3 protein. The sample shows about 700,000 distinct CDR3 sequences, 11% to 15% of them seen only once. This clonotype was recorded at least ten times. V dropped 10 bases and J dropped 3; count of bases not matched to a gene: 5. Looked up from germline, CDR1 is MNHNS and CDR2 is SASEGT. The CDR3 loop spans 14 amino acids. This clonotype originated in a man aged 45-65 years who received an inactivated influenza vaccine. The specimen comprised PBMCs from blood, sampled approximately 15 days before vaccination. The rearrangement joins TRBV6-1 to TRBJ2-1; 11 nucleotides align to TRBD2. CDR3 sequence reads: CATSLAGDYNEQFF. In DNA, the CDR3 is TGTGCCACTTCACTAGCGGGGGACTACAATGAGCAGTTCTTC.